This TCR beta chain was identified during a study of blood T cell repertoires in COVID-19. Study context: Samples representing acute and convalescent COVID-19 were sourced from the United States, Italy and Spain. Sample material is recorded as cDNA or gDNA derived from T cells, B-cell-depleted T cells, or PBMCs.

The authors' processing: Amplification with reference gene primers provided the estimates of nucleated cell counts. The method was immunoSEQ multiplex PCR; TCRdb's version includes in-frame clones alone and lacks a portion of them. The V and J calls and the clone size are those of that table, but D and trimming were determined from the DNA. The sample has 150,000 or so clones, around 82% seen once. This CDR3 region has 14 residues. Looked up from germline, CDR1 is MNHEY and CDR2 is SMNVEV (reference sequence). V was clipped by 5 bases and J by 12 bases; unmatched bases: 13. The sequence came from a man in his sixties with active or convalescent COVID-19. The rearrangement links TRBV27 to TRBJ1-2; 9 nucleotides line up with TRBD1. The sample comprised peripheral blood. The CDR3 DNA reads as TGTGCCAGCAGTCCCTACCCACAGGGGGCGATCCACACCTTC. Encoded protein: CASSPYPQGAIHTF.